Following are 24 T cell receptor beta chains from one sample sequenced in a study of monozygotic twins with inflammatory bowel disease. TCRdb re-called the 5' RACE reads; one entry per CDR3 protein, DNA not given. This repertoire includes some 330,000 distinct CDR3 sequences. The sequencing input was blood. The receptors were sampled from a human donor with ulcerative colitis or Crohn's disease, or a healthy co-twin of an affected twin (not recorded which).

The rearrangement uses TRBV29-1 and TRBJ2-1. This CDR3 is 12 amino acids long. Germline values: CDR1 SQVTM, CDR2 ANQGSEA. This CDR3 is CSYRGSYNEQFF.

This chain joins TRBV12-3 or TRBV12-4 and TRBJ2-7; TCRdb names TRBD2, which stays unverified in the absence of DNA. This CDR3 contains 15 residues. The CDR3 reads CASGSGGASVYEQYF.

CDR3 sequence reads: CASSFVAGAAYEQYF. The chain couples TRBV12-3 or TRBV12-4 to TRBJ2-7; the D call of TRBD1 rests on TCRdb alone, since no DNA is present to check it. CDR3 length equals 15 residues.

This chain's CDR3 is CATSDTRRDRNTDTQYF. The rearrangement uses TRBV24-1 and TRBJ2-3; TCRdb selects TRBD2, and the lack of DNA leaves this call unchecked. Germline V lookup: CDR1 KGHDR, CDR2 SFDVKD. The CDR3 sequence is 17 residues long.

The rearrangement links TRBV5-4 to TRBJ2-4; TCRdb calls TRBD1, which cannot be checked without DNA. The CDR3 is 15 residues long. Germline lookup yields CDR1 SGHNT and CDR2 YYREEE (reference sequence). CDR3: CASSFSGGAKNIQYF. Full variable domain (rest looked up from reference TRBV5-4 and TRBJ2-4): ETGVTQSPTHLIKTRGQQVTLRCSSQSGHNTVSWYQQALGQGPQFIFQYYREEENGRGNFPPRFSGLQFPNYSSELNVNALELDDSALYLCASSFSGGAKNIQYFGAGTRLSVL.

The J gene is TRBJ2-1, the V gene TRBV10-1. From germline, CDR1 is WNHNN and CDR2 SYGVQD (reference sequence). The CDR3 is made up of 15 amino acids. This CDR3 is CASHQIGALCNEQFF.

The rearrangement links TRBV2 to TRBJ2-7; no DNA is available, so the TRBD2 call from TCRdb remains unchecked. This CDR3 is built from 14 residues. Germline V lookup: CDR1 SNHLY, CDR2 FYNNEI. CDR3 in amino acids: CASRGLAGVYEQYF.

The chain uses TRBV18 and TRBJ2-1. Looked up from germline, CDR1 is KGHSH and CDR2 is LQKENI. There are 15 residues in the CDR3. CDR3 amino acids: CASSPRGDSYNEQFF. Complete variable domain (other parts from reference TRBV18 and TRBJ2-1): NAGVMQNPRHLVRRRGQEARLRCSPMKGHSHVYWYRQLPEEGLKFMVYLQKENIIDESGMPKERFSAEFPKEGPSILRIQQVVRGDSAAYFCASSPRGDSYNEQFFGPGTRLTVL.

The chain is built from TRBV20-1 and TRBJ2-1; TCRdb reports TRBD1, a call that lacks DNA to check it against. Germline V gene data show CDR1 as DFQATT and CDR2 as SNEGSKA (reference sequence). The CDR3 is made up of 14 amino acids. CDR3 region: CSARATGVYNEQFF.

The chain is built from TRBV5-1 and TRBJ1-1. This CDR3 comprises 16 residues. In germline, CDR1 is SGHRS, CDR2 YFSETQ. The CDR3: CASSPRTAEWNTEAFF. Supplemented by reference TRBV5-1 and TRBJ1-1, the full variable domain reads KAGVTQTPRYLIKTRGQQVTLSCSPISGHRSVSWYQQTPGQGLQFLFEYFSETQRNKGNFPGRFSGRQFSNSRSEMNVSTLELGDSALYLCASSPRTAEWNTEAFFGQGTRLTVV.

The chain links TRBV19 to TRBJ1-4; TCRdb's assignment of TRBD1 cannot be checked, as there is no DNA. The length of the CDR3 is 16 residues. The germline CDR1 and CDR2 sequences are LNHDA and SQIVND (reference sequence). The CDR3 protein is CASTTPRGQGREKLFF.

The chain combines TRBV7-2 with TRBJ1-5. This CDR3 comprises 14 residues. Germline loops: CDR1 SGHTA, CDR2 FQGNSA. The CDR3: CASSLNGVNQPQHF.

The chain's CDR3 is CASSFGTGLGPQHF. V usage is TRBV12-3 or TRBV12-4 and J usage is TRBJ1-5; TCRdb picks TRBD1, but there is no DNA to check that call. This CDR3 has 14 amino acids.

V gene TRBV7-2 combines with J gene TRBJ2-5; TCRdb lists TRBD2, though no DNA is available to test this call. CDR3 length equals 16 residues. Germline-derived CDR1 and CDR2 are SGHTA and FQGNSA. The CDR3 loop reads CASSPPGLAIQKTQCF.

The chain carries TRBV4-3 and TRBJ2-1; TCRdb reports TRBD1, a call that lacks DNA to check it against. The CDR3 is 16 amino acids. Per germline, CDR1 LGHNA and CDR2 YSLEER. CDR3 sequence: CASSQDGAGSGHEQFF.

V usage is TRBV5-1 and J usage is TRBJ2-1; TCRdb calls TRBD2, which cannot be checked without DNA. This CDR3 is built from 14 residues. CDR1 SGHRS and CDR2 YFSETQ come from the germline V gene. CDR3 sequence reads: CASSSGPAGLEQFF. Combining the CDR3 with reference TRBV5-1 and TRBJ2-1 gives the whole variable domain KAGVTQTPRYLIKTRGQQVTLSCSPISGHRSVSWYQQTPGQGLQFLFEYFSETQRNKGNFPGRFSGRQFSNSRSEMNVSTLELGDSALYLCASSSGPAGLEQFFGPGTRLTVL.

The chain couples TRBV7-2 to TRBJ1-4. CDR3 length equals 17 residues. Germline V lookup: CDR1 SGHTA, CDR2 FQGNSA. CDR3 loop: CASSLVGRLATNEKLFF.

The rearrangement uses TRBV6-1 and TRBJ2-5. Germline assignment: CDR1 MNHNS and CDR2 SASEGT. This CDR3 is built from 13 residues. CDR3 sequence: CASRMDDRETQYF.

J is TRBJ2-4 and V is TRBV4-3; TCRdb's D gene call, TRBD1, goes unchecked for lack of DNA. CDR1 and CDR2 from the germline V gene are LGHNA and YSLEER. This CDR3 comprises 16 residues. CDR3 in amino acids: CASSRATGSSKNIQYF.

CDR3 in amino acids: CASSLGVRTNSPLHF. The chain uses TRBV5-1 and TRBJ1-6. Germline CDR1 is SGHRS and CDR2 is YFSETQ. This CDR3 comprises 15 residues.

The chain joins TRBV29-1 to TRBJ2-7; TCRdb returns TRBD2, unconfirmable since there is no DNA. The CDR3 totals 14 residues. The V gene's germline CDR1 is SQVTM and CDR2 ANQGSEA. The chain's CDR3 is CSAGLAGGPYEQYF.

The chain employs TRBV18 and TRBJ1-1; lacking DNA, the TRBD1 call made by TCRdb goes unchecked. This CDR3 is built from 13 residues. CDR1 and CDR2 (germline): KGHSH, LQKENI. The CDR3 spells CASSPSRGTEAFF.

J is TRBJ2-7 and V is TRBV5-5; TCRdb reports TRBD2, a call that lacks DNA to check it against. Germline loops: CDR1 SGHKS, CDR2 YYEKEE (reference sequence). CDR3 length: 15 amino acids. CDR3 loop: CASSLSGTSGYEQYF.

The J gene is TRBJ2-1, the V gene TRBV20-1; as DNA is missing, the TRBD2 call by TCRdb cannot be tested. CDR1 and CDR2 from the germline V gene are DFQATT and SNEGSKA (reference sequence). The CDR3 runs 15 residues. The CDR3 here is CSGILAASPYNEQFF.